A selection of T cell receptor beta chains follows, all from one sample in a study of cytomegalovirus exposure and HLA in healthy donors. Profiling relied on immunoSEQ multiplex PCR, and the TCRdb table lists in-frame clones only, not all of them. The sample consists of around 170,000 clones, 81% of them appearing once. Sample: PBMCs. The receptor source for this set is a man in his fifties in good health and CMV-seropositive. Both conserved end residues are part of each CDR3. D genes are given only for firm matches. Clone size is stated in some rows and not others, as once, few, many or a class when expanded.

>TRBJ2-5|.|TRBD1|TRBV7-2
CASSRQGRETQYF
TGTGCCAGCAGCAGACAGGGTCGAGAGACCCAGTACTTC
>TRBJ1-3|.|.|TRBV28
CASVSGGSGNTIYF
TGTGCCAGCGTATCCGGGGGTTCTGGAAACACCATATATTTT
>TRBJ1-1|.|.|TRBV28
CASIPGNTEAFF
TGTGCCAGCATCCCCGGGAACACTGAAGCTTTCTTT
>TRBJ2-2|.|TRBD1|TRBV18
CASSPPNRGAGTGELFF
TGTGCCAGCTCCCCACCAAACAGGGGCGCAGGGACCGGGGAGCTGTTTTTT
>TRBJ2-7|few|.|TRBV6-6
CASKVGSTPEQYF
TGTGCCAGCAAAGTCGGTTCAACCCCCGAGCAGTACTTC
>TRBJ1-3|few|TRBD1|TRBV28
CASSGTGGFVRNTIYF
TGTGCCAGCAGTGGGACAGGGGGCTTTGTCCGGAACACCATATATTTT
>TRBJ2-2|.|.|TRBV5-1
CASNQGGQAWGTGELFF
TGCGCCAGCAACCAGGGGGGACAAGCATGGGGCACCGGGGAGCTGTTTTTT
>TRBJ2-1|.|.|TRBV28
CASRPPEGPYNEQFF
TGTGCCAGCAGGCCCCCGGAGGGCCCTTACAATGAGCAGTTCTTC
>TRBJ1-5|.|.|TRBV6-6
CASSYSSGKQPQHF
TGTGCCAGCAGTTACTCGTCGGGGAAACAGCCCCAGCATTTT
>TRBJ1-3|.|.|TRBV28
CASSPSPGPGNTIYF
TGTGCCAGCAGTCCCTCCCCAGGGCCTGGAAACACCATATATTTT
>TRBJ1-1|.|TRBD1|TRBV11-2
CASSPRGGQGAFF
TGTGCCAGCAGCCCCCGCGGGGGACAGGGAGCTTTCTTT
>TRBJ2-1|.|.|TRBV6-5
CASSYSGSGYNEQFF
TGTGCCAGCAGTTATTCCGGGAGTGGCTACAATGAGCAGTTCTTC
>TRBJ1-2|.|.|TRBV28
CASQGGALFYGYTF
TGTGCCAGCCAGGGAGGGGCCCTATTCTATGGCTACACCTTC
>TRBJ1-2|few|.|TRBV28
CASIGQGRGGYTF
TGTGCCAGCATCGGCCAGGGTCGGGGGGGCTACACCTTC
>TRBJ1-2|.|.|TRBV6-4
CASSDPPPAGKYGYTF
TGTGCCAGCAGTGACCCCCCCCCGGCAGGGAAATATGGCTACACCTTC
>TRBJ2-2|.|.|TRBV4-1
CASSRETNTGELFF
TGCGCCAGCAGCCGTGAAACAAACACCGGGGAGCTGTTTTTT
>TRBJ1-2|once|TRBD1|TRBV6-5
CASSYWDRDGGYTF
TGTGCCAGCAGTTACTGGGACAGGGACGGTGGCTACACCTTC
>TRBJ2-3|.|.|TRBV29-1
CSVEKRSTDTQYF
TGCAGCGTTGAGAAGAGGAGCACAGATACGCAGTATTTT
>TRBJ1-1|.|TRBD1|TRBV11-2
CASSLGQGVNTEAFF
TGTGCCAGCAGCTTGGGACAGGGCGTGAACACTGAAGCTTTCTTT
>TRBJ1-1|few|TRBD1|TRBV19
CASKPVDRDGTEAFF
TGTGCCAGTAAACCCGTGGACAGGGACGGCACTGAAGCTTTCTTT
>TRBJ1-1|.|TRBD1|TRBV4-2
CASSQVIQGDTEAFF
TGTGCCAGCAGCCAAGTAATCCAGGGGGACACTGAAGCTTTCTTT
>TRBJ2-7|.|TRBD1|TRBV2
CASTEWTGSDEQYF
TGTGCCAGCACCGAATGGACAGGGAGCGACGAGCAGTACTTC
>TRBJ2-3|.|.|TRBV15
CATSSALRPGLVPGTDTQYF
TGTGCCACCAGCAGCGCCCTTCGACCGGGACTCGTTCCCGGCACAGATACGCAGTATTTT
>TRBJ1-2|.|TRBD1|TRBV28
CASSLTGGLYGYTF
TGTGCCAGCAGTTTGACAGGGGGTCTCTATGGCTACACCTTC